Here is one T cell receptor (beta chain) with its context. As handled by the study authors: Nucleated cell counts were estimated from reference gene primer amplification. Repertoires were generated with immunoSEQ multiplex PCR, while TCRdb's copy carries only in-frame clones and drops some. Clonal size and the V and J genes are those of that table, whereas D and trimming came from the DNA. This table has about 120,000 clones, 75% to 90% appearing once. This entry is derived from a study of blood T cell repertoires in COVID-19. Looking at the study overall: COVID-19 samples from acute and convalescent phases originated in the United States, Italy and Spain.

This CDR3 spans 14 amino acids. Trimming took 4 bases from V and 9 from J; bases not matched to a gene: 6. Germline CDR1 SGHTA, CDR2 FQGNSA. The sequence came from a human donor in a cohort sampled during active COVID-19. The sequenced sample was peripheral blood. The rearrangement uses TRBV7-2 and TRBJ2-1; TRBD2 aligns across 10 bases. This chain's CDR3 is CASSYSGRRGEQFF. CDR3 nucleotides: TGTGCCAGCAGCTATAGCGGGAGGCGCGGTGAGCAGTTCTTC. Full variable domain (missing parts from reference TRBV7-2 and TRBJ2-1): GAGVSQSPSNKVTEKGKDVELRCDPISGHTALYWYRQSLGQGLEFLIYFQGNSAPDKSGLPSDRFSAERTGGSVSTLTIQRTQQEDSAVYLCASSYSGRRGEQFFGPGTRLTVL.